The clone carrying this TCR beta chain showed up just once. V was shortened by 9 bases and J by 10 bases, with 12 bases between the two germline ends. Looked up from germline, CDR1 is LNHDA and CDR2 is SQIVND (reference sequence). The CDR3 has 11 residues. Measured with immunoSEQ multiplex PCR; TCRdb has only the in-frame clones, and not every one. The sample gives about 93,000 clones, 95% of which show up once; over 0.25% is in the top ten. The sample originates from a study of technical replicates of blood from a few donors. The specimen sequenced was T cells isolated from PBMCs. The rearrangement uses TRBV19 and TRBJ1-4; D is unresolved. The source of this sequence is a human donor in good health. In nucleotides, the CDR3 is TGTGCCAGGACTACACCGGGAAAACTGTTTTTT. This sequence encodes CARTTPGKLFF.